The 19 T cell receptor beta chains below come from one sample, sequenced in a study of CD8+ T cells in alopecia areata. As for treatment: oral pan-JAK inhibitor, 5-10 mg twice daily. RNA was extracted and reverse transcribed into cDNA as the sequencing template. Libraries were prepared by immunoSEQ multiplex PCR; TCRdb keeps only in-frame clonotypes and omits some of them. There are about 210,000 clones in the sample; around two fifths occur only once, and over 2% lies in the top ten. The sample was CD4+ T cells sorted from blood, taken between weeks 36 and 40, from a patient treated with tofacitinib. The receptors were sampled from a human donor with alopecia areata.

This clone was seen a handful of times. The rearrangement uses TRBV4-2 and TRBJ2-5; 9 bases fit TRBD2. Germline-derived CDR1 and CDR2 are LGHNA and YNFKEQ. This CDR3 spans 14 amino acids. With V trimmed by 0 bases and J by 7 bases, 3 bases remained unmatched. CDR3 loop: CASSQDSGGVTQYF. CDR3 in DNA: TGTGCCAGCAGCCAAGATAGCGGGGGTGTGACCCAGTACTTC.

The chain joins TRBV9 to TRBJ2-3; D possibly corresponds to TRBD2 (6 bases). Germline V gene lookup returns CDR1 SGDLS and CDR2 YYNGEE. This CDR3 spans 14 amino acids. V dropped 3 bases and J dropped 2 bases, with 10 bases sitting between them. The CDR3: CASSAIAVTDTQYF. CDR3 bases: TGTGCCAGCAGCGCGATAGCGGTCACAGATACGCAGTATTTT.

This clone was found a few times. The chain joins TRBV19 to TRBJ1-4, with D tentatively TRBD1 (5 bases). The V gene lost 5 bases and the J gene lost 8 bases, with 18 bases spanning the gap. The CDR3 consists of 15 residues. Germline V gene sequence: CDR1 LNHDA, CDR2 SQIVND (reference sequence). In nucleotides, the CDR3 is TGTGCCAGTAGTTCCACTCGACGGGGCGGCGAAAAACTGTTTTTT. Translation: CASSSTRRGGEKLFF. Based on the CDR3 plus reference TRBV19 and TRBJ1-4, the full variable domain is DGGITQSPKYLFRKEGQNVTLSCEQNLNHDAMYWYRQDPGQGLRLIYYSQIVNDFQKGDIAEGYSVSREKKESFPLTVTSAQKNPTAFYLCASSSTRRGGEKLFFGSGTQLSVL.

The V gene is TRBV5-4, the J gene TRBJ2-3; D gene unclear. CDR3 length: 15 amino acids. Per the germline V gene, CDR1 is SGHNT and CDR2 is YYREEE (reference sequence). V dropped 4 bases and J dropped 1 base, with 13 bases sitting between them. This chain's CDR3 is CASSRPRAGTDTQYF. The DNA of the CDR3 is TGTGCCAGCAGCCGCCCCCGGGCGGGCACAGATACGCAGTATTTT.

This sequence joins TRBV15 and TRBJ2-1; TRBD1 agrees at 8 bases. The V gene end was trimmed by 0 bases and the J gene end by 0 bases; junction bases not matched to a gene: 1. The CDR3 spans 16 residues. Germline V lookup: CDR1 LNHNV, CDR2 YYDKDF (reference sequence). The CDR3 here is CATSRDGTGSYNEQFF. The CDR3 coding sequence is TGTGCCACCAGCAGAGATGGGACAGGCTCCTACAATGAGCAGTTCTTC.

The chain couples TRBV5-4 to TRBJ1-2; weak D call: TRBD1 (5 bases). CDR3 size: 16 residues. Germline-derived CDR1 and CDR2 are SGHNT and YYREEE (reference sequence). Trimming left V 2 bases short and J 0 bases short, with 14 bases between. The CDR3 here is CASSFEPSRANYGYTF. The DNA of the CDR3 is TGTGCCAGCAGCTTTGAGCCAAGCAGGGCTAACTATGGCTACACCTTC.

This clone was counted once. In DNA, the CDR3 is TGTGCCATCAAGGCCCATGCGATGAACACTGAAGCTTTCTTT. This sequence encodes CAIKAHAMNTEAFF. The rearrangement joins TRBV10-3 to TRBJ1-1; the D is unclear. V lost 7 bases and J lost 0, with 12 bases in between. The CDR3 spans 14 residues. Germline lookup yields CDR1 ENHRY and CDR2 SYGVKD.

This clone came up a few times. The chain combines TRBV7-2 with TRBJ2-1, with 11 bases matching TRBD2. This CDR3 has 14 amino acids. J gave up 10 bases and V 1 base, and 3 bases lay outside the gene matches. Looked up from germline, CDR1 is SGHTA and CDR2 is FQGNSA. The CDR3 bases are TGTGCCAGCAGCTTAGAGTCTAGCGGGAGGGAGCAGTTCTTC. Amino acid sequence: CASSLESSGREQFF.

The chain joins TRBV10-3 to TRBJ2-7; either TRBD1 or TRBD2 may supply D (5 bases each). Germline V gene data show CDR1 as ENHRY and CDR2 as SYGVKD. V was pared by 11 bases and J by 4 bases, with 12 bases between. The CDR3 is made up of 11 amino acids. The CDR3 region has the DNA TGTGCCTCTGGAGAGGGGTACGAGCAGTACTTC. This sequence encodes CASGEGYEQYF.

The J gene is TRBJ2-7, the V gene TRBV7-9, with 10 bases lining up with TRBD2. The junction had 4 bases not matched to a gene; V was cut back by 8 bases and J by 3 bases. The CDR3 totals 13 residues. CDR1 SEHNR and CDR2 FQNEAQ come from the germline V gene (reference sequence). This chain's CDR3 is CASGLAGDYEQYF. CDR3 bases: TGTGCCAGCGGGCTAGCGGGAGACTACGAGCAGTACTTC.

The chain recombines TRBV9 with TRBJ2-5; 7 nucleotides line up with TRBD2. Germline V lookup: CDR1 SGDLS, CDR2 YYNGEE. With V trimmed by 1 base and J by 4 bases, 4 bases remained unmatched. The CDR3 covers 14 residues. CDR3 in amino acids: CASSVTASGETQYF. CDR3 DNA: TGTGCCAGCAGCGTAACGGCTAGCGGAGAGACCCAGTACTTC. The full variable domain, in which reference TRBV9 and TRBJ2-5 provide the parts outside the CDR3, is DSGVTQTPKHLITATGQRVTLRCSPRSGDLSVYWYQQSLDQGLQFLIQYYNGEERAKGNILERFSAQQFPDLHSELNLSSLELGDSALYFCASSVTASGETQYFGPGTRLLVL.

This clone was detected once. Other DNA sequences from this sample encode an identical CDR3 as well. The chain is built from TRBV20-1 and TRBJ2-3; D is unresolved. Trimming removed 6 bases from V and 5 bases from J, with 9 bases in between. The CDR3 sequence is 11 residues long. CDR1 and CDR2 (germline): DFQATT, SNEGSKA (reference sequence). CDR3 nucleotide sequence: TGCAGTGCAAACGTAGGAGATACGCAGTATTTT. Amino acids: CSANVGDTQYF.

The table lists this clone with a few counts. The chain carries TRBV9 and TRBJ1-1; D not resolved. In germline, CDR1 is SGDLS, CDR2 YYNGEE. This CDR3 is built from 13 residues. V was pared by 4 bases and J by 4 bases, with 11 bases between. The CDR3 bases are TGTGCCAGCAGCCCCGACTCGGGCACTGAAGCTTTCTTT. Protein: CASSPDSGTEAFF.

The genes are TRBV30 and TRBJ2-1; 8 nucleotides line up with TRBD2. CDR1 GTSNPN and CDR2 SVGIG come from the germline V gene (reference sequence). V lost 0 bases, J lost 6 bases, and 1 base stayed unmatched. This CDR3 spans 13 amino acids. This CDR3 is CAWSVRGGNEQFF. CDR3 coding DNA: TGTGCCTGGAGTGTACGGGGGGGCAATGAGCAGTTCTTC.

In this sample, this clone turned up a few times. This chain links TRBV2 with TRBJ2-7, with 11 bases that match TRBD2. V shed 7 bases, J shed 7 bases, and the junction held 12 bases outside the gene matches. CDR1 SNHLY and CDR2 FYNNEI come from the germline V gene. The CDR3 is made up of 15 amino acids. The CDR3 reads CASTPTSGIAYEQYF. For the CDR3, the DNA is TGTGCCAGCACACCGACTAGCGGGATAGCGTATGAGCAGTACTTC. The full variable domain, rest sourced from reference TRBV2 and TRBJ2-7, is EPEVTQTPSHQVTQMGQEVILRCVPISNHLYFYWYRQILGQKVEFLVSFYNNEISEKSEIFDDQFSVERPDGSNFTLKIRSTKLEDSAMYFCASTPTSGIAYEQYFGPGTRLTVT.

CDR3 bases: TGTGCCAGCAGCTTAGTTGGGACTTCCCCCGCAGATACGCAGTATTTT. Its translation: CASSLVGTSPADTQYF. The rearrangement links TRBV11-2 to TRBJ2-3; D is perhaps TRBD2 (6 bases). The V end was cut by 1 base, the J end by 4 bases, with 15 bases between. The CDR3 length is 16 residues. Per the germline V gene, CDR1 is SGHAT and CDR2 is FQNNGV.

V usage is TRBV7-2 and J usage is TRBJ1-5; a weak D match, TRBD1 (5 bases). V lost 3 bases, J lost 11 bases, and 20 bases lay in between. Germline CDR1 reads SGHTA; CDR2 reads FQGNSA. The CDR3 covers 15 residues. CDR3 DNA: TGTGCCAGCAGCTTTTATAACCGCGAGGGGTCGGCCCAGCATTTT. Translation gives CASSFYNREGSAQHF. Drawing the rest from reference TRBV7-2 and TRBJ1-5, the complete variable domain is GAGVSQSPSNKVTEKGKDVELRCDPISGHTALYWYRQSLGQGLEFLIYFQGNSAPDKSGLPSDRFSAERTGGSVSTLTIQRTQQEDSAVYLCASSFYNREGSAQHFGDGTRLSIL.

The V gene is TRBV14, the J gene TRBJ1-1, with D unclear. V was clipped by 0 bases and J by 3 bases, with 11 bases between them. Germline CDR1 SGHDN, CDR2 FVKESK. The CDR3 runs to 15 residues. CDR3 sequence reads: CASSQEEAGYTEAFF. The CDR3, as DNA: TGTGCCAGCAGCCAAGAAGAGGCGGGATACACTGAAGCTTTCTTT.

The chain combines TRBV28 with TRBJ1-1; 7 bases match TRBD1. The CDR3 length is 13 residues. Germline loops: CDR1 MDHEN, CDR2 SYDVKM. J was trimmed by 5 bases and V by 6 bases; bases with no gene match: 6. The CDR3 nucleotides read TGTGCCAGCAGGACGACAGGGAGGACTGAAGCTTTCTTT. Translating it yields CASRTTGRTEAFF.